These 23 T cell receptor beta chains share one sample of origin, sequenced in a study. Each CDR3 protein gets one entry after TCRdb re-called the 5' RACE reads with MiXCR. The sample includes about 54,000 distinct CDR3 sequences, 15% to 20% of them seen just once. Material for sequencing was naive CD4+ T cells sorted from blood. Documented subset: naive CD4+ T cells, CD4+CD45RA+CD25-. The receptors shown here come from a female donor with breast cancer.

This clonotype was observed at least ten times. The V gene is TRBV5-1, the J gene TRBJ2-1; tentative D call: TRBD2 (6 bases). The V gene lost 0 bases and the J gene lost 3 bases, with 10 bases spanning the gap. The germline V gene has CDR1 SGHRS and CDR2 YFSETQ. The CDR3 is 15 amino acids. The CDR3, as DNA: TGCGCCAGCAGCTTGGCCGGGAGTGACTACAATGAGCAGTTCTTC. Translation: CASSLAGSDYNEQFF.

This clonotype was seen ten or more times. The chain has TRBV12-3 or TRBV12-4 and TRBJ2-5; D is uncertain. The CDR3 extends over 14 amino acids. Trimming pared 8 bases from V and 5 bases from J, leaving 18 bases between. The CDR3: CASQPIEHPETQYF. CDR3 nucleotide sequence: TGTGCCAGCCAACCAATAGAGCACCCCGAGACCCAGTACTTC.

This clonotype was detected a few times. V usage is TRBV28 and J usage is TRBJ1-4; TRBD1 agrees at 7 bases. Per the germline V gene, CDR1 is MDHEN and CDR2 is SYDVKM. After removal of 5 bases from V and 8 bases from J, the junction contained 8 bases not matched to a gene. The CDR3 has 14 amino acids. The CDR3: CASSHPDRREKLFF. The DNA of the CDR3 is TGTGCCAGCAGTCATCCGGACAGGCGCGAAAAACTGTTTTTT.

The V call is TRBV5-1, the J call TRBJ1-2; 7 bases fit TRBD1. V shed 1 base, J shed 8 bases, and the junction held 11 bases outside the gene matches. The germline V gene encodes CDR1 SGHRS and CDR2 YFSETQ. The CDR3 is made up of 15 amino acids. CDR3 DNA: TGCGCCAGCAGCTTGTCAGGGGGAACGGCGAAGGGCTACACCTTC. It yields the protein CASSLSGGTAKGYTF.

Comment on this clonotype: A much larger clone sits a single nucleotide away, making a read error possible. The conserved final phenylalanine or tryptophan is absent from the CDR3, which likely points to a read error. The genes are TRBV5-1 and TRBJ2-3; 15 positions match TRBD2. This CDR3 is 15 amino acids long. The germline gives CDR1 SGHRS, CDR2 YFSETQ. Trimming took 3 bases from V and 4 from J; bases not matched to a gene: 0. The CDR3 nucleotides are TGCGCCAGCAGCTGGACTAGCGGGAGGGCAGATACGCAGTATTGT. Its protein is CASSWTSGRADTQYC.

This clonotype has just a few counts. The gene calls are TRBV5-1 and TRBJ2-3; a weak D match, TRBD2 (6 bases). V was trimmed by 7 bases and J by 0 bases, leaving 12 bases between them. Germline V gene lookup returns CDR1 SGHRS and CDR2 YFSETQ. The CDR3 has 14 amino acids. This chain's CDR3 is CASRPGVSTDTQYF. Here the CDR3 DNA reads TGCGCCAGCCGACCGGGGGTAAGCACAGATACGCAGTATTTT.

This chain uses TRBV20-1 with TRBJ2-7; the D is unclear. V was shortened by 7 bases and J by 2 bases, with 9 bases between the two germline ends. This CDR3 comprises 11 residues. The germline gives CDR1 DFQATT, CDR2 SNEGSKA (reference sequence). The CDR3 sequence: CSVEAAYEQYF. CDR3 in DNA: TGCAGTGTCGAGGCGGCCTACGAGCAGTACTTC.

This clonotype was recorded a few times. V is TRBV5-1 and J is TRBJ2-7, with 7 bases fitting TRBD1. This CDR3 has 15 amino acids. The V gene end was trimmed by 0 bases and the J gene end by 3 bases; junction bases not matched to a gene: 6. Germline CDR1 and CDR2: SGHRS and YFSETQ. CDR3 loop: CASSLADRALYEQYF. The CDR3 DNA reads as TGCGCCAGCAGCTTGGCAGACAGGGCCCTCTACGAGCAGTACTTC.

This clonotype was seen a single time. A much larger clone lies a single base off, so this may be a read error. The V call is TRBV7-6, the J call TRBJ2-1, with a possible D match to TRBD2 (6 bases). This CDR3 is built from 15 residues. With 1 base removed from V and 6 bases from J, the gap between germline ends came to 13 bases. Germline assignment: CDR1 SGHVS and CDR2 FNYEAQ. The chain's CDR3 is CASSLDASEGNEQFF. In nucleotides, the CDR3 is TGTGCCAGCAGCTTAGACGCTAGCGAGGGCAATGAGCAGTTCTTC.

The chain combines TRBV11-2 with TRBJ2-5; D is uncertain. This CDR3 spans 12 amino acids. CDR1 and CDR2 (germline): SGHAT, FQNNGV. The V end lost 7 bases, the J end lost 5 bases, and 11 bases lay between the germline ends. The CDR3 is CASTAQPETQYF. The CDR3 DNA sequence: TGTGCCAGCACCGCCCAACCCGAGACCCAGTACTTC.

This clonotype occurred a few times. Here the CDR3 reads CATGTFTSTDTQYF. CDR3 in DNA: TGTGCCACCGGGACTTTCACTAGCACAGATACGCAGTATTTT. V is TRBV7-2 and J is TRBJ2-3; a weak D match, TRBD2 (6 bases). The CDR3 consists of 14 residues. Germline V lookup: CDR1 SGHTA, CDR2 FQGNSA. Trimming took off 10 bases at V and 0 bases at J, with 14 bases between the two ends. Using reference TRBV7-2 and TRBJ2-3 for the parts outside the CDR3, the full variable domain is GAGVSQSPSNKVTEKGKDVELRCDPISGHTALYWYRQSLGQGLEFLIYFQGNSAPDKSGLPSDRFSAERTGGSVSTLTIQRTQQEDSAVYLCATGTFTSTDTQYFGPGTRLTVL.

This clonotype has a handful of counts. The rearrangement links TRBV29-1 to TRBJ1-1; TRBD1 might be the D (5 bases). The V gene's germline CDR1 is SQVTM and CDR2 ANQGSEA. CDR3 length: 13 amino acids. Trimming left V 6 bases short and J 4 bases short, with 15 bases between. The CDR3 here is CSVNQGRGTEAFF. The CDR3 DNA sequence: TGCAGCGTCAACCAGGGTAGGGGCACTGAAGCTTTCTTT.

With regard to this clonotype: The junction departs from germline at one end; a sequencing error may be responsible. Here the CDR3 reads CTSSFAGQANSPLHF. The CDR3 DNA sequence: TGCACCAGCAGCTTCGCCGGACAGGCTAATTCACCCCTCCACTTT. V usage is TRBV5-1 and J usage is TRBJ1-6; 7 bases agree with TRBD1. The CDR3 spans 15 residues. The V gene's germline CDR1 is SGHRS and CDR2 YFSETQ. Based on the CDR3 plus reference TRBV5-1 and TRBJ1-6, the full variable domain is KAGVTQTPRYLIKTRGQQVTLSCSPISGHRSVSWYQQTPGQGLQFLFEYFSETQRNKGNFPGRFSGRQFSNSRSEMNVSTLELGDSALYLCTSSFAGQANSPLHFGNGTRLTVT.

This clonotype came up many times. The chain is built from TRBV5-1 and TRBJ2-7; D ambiguous. The CDR3 loop spans 14 amino acids. V lost 0 bases to trimming and J lost 0 bases, with 7 bases between them. CDR1 is SGHRS and CDR2 is YFSETQ in the germline V gene. In DNA, the CDR3 is TGCGCCAGCAGCTTGGAAGGGAACTCCTACGAGCAGTACTTC. Translating it yields CASSLEGNSYEQYF. The variable domain in full, completed from reference TRBV5-1 and TRBJ2-7, reads KAGVTQTPRYLIKTRGQQVTLSCSPISGHRSVSWYQQTPGQGLQFLFEYFSETQRNKGNFPGRFSGRQFSNSRSEMNVSTLELGDSALYLCASSLEGNSYEQYFGPGTRLTVT.

On this clonotype: The junction differs from germline at one of its ends, possibly a read error. The chain combines TRBV6-5 with TRBJ2-2, with 9 bases that match TRBD1. Germline V gene data show CDR1 as MNHEY and CDR2 as SVGAGI. This CDR3 is 13 amino acids long. The CDR3 DNA sequence: TGTGCCACACAGGGGGCTCGGACCGGGGGGCTGTTTTTT. Protein product: CATQGARTGGLFF.

The sample holds a few counts of this clonotype. The gene calls are TRBV5-6 and TRBJ2-3, with TRBD1 as a possible D gene (5 bases). The germline V gene encodes CDR1 SGHDT and CDR2 YYEEEE. This CDR3 is 15 amino acids long. Trimming removed 4 bases at V and 0 bases at J, with 12 bases between. The CDR3 DNA is TGTGCCAGCAGCACCCACGACAGAAGCACAGATACGCAGTATTTT. It is translated as CASSTHDRSTDTQYF.

This clonotype was counted between two and nine times. The rearrangement joins TRBV6-6 to TRBJ1-2; possibly TRBD1 for D (6 bases). Trimming removed 6 bases from V and 2 bases from J, with 7 bases in between. CDR3 length equals 12 residues. Germline assignment: CDR1 MNHNY and CDR2 SVGAGI (reference sequence). The CDR3 loop is CASRRGNYGYTF. CDR3 sequence (DNA): TGTGCCAGCAGGAGGGGGAACTATGGCTACACCTTC.

This chain joins TRBV4-1 and TRBJ2-6, with 7 bases fitting TRBD2. Trimming took 0 bases from V and 0 from J; bases not matched to a gene: 5. The germline V gene has CDR1 MGHRA and CDR2 YSYEKL. This CDR3 is 18 amino acids long. CDR3 DNA sequence: TGCGCCAGCAGCCAAGATCGGGGGGTTAGCTCTGGGGCCAACGTCCTGACTTTC. Translation: CASSQDRGVSSGANVLTF.

This clonotype was seen at least ten times. The chain is built from TRBV5-5 and TRBJ2-5; TRBD2 might be the D (5 bases). The CDR3 runs to 14 residues. Trimming left V 0 bases short and J 5 bases short, with 11 bases between. Germline values: CDR1 SGHKS, CDR2 YYEKEE (reference sequence). In DNA form, the CDR3 reads TGTGCCAGCAGCTTGGAGTGGGGAGCGGAGACCCAGTACTTC. The encoded protein is CASSLEWGAETQYF.

This clonotype was recorded at least ten times. CDR3 region: CASSSGQGPDTQYF. For the CDR3, the DNA is TGTGCCAGCAGCTCCGGACAGGGTCCAGATACGCAGTATTTT. The J gene is TRBJ2-3, the V gene TRBV7-2; 8 bases are shared with TRBD1. V shed 4 bases, J shed 4 bases, and the junction held 4 bases outside the gene matches. This CDR3 comprises 14 residues. Germline V gene data show CDR1 as SGHTA and CDR2 as FQGNSA.

V is TRBV24-1 and J is TRBJ2-3; TRBD2 aligns across 11 bases. Germline CDR1 and CDR2: KGHDR and SFDVKD. The CDR3 contains 14 residues. V shed 10 bases, J shed 4 bases, and the junction held 6 bases outside the gene matches. CDR3 protein: CATNSGRGPDTQYF. The CDR3 DNA is TGTGCCACGAATAGCGGGAGGGGCCCAGATACGCAGTATTTT.

This clonotype was found many times. The genes are TRBV5-1 and TRBJ2-1, with 8 bases identical to TRBD2. The CDR3 is made up of 15 amino acids. Germline V gene lookup returns CDR1 SGHRS and CDR2 YFSETQ. V shed 3 bases, J shed 6 bases, and the junction held 8 bases outside the gene matches. The CDR3 reads CASSSGTSPGNEQFF. In nucleotides, the CDR3 is TGCGCCAGCAGCTCCGGGACTAGTCCGGGCAATGAGCAGTTCTTC.

The table lists this clonotype with a few counts. This chain joins TRBV30 and TRBJ2-7; possibly TRBD1 for D (5 bases). This CDR3 spans 15 amino acids. In germline, CDR1 is GTSNPN, CDR2 SVGIG (reference sequence). Trimming stripped 3 bases from V and 0 bases from J, with 15 bases between. CDR3: CAWRAQGRSSYEQYF. As DNA, the CDR3 is TGTGCCTGGAGGGCTCAGGGCAGGAGCTCCTACGAGCAGTACTTC.